The sequence of this T cell receptor beta chain was determined in a study of early T cells in non-severe SARS-CoV-2 infection. This CDR3 is 13 amino acids long. Between the trimmed V and J ends, which lost 3 bases and 6 bases, there was a span of 12 bases. From germline, CDR1 is SGHTA and CDR2 FQGNSA. From the 5' RACE reads, TCRdb called clonotypes with MiXCR, one entry per CDR3 protein. The top ten hold more than 6.5% of the sample, which has 100,000 to 140,000 distinct CDR3 sequences, over 8.5% seen once. This clonotype appeared a few times. What was sequenced was whole blood. The TCR was taken from an adult who was a healthcare worker with PCR-confirmed SARS-CoV-2 infection or an uninfected control (not recorded which). This chain connects TRBV7-2 to TRBJ2-7; D perhaps matches TRBD2 (6 bases). CDR3 DNA: TGTGCCAGCAGCTTTGCCGGGAGCTCCGAGCAGTACTTC. It yields the protein CASSFAGSSEQYF.